This T cell receptor (beta chain) was observed in a study of identifying expanded T cells in peripheral blood. Whole-study findings and limits: Across healthy donors, higher total template counts meant significantly greater roughly two-week count variance. About 1.2 clones differed between technical replicates, versus approximately 17 and 20 over time.

No infections or other immune events were documented during collection. This CDR3 is built from 16 residues. Trimming took 2 bases from V and 3 from J, leaving 14 bases between them. Germline V CDR1 and CDR2: SGHDN, FVKESK. Worth noting for this clone: Its antigen is still unknown.

The assay was immunoSEQ multiplex PCR, and TCRdb's table has in-frame clones only and misses some. The repertoire holds about 100,000 clones, with approximately 88% as singletons. The TCR was taken from a person aged 18 to 75 in good health. The chain uses TRBV14 and TRBJ2-4, with TRBD2 as a possible D gene (7 bases). What was sequenced was blood. The CDR3: CASSQWGGQSKNIQYF. DNA for the CDR3: TGTGCCAGCAGCCAATGGGGGGGCCAAAGCAAAAACATTCAGTACTTC.